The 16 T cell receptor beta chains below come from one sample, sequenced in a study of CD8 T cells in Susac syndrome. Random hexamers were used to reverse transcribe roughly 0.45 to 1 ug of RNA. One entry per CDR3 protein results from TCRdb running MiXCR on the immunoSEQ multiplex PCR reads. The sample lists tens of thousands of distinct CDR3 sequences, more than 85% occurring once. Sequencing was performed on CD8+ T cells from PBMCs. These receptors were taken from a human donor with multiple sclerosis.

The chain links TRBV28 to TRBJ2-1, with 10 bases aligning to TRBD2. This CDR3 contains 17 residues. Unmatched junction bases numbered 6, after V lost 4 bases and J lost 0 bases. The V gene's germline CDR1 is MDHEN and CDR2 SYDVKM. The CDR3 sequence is CASSSGLADSSYNEQFF. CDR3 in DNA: TGTGCCAGCAGTTCTGGACTAGCGGATAGCTCCTACAATGAGCAGTTCTTC.

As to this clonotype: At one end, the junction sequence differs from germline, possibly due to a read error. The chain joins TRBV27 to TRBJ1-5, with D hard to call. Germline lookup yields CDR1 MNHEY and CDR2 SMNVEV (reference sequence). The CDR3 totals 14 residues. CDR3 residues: CASSFTTGIQPQDF. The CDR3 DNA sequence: TGTGCCAGCAGTTTTACAACGGGAATTCAGCCCCAGGATTTT.

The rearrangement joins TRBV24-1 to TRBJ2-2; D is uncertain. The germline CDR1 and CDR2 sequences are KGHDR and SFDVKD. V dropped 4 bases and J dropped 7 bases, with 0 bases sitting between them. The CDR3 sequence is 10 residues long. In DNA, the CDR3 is TGTGCCACCAGTGACGGGGAGCTGTTTTTT. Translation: CATSDGELFF.

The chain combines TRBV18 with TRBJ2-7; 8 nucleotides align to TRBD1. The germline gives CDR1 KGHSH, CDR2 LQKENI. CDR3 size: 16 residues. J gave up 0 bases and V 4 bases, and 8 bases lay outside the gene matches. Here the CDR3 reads CASSLTQTGASYEQYF. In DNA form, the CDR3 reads TGTGCCAGCTCACTTACACAGACAGGGGCCTCCTACGAGCAGTACTTC.

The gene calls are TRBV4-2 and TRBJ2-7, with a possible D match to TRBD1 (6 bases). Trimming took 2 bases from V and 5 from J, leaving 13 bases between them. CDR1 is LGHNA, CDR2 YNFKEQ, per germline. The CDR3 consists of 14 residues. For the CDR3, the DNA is TGTGCCAGCAGCCAACTGCCAGGGGATAACGAGCAGTACTTC. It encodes CASSQLPGDNEQYF.

The CDR3 sequence is CSAWDDSYEQYF. The DNA of the CDR3 is TGCAGTGCTTGGGACGACTCCTACGAGCAGTACTTC. The rearrangement links TRBV29-1 to TRBJ2-7; TRBD1 or TRBD2 may be the D gene (5 bases each). The length of the CDR3 is 12 residues. The germline V gene has CDR1 SQVTM and CDR2 ANQGSEA.

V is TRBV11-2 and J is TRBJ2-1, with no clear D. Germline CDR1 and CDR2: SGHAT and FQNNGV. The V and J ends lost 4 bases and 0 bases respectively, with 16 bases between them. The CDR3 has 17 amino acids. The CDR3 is CASSSPTLGLSYNEQFF. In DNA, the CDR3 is TGTGCCAGCAGCTCCCCGACACTCGGTCTCTCCTACAATGAGCAGTTCTTC.

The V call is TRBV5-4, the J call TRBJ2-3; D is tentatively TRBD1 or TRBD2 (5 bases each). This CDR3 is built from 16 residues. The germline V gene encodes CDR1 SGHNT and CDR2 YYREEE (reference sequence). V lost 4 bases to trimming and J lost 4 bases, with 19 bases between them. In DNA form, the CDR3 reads TGTGCCAGCAGCACGGGACCGATAGATTTCTCAGATACGCAGTATTTT. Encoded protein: CASSTGPIDFSDTQYF.

The CDR3 DNA sequence: TGTGCCAGCAGGGGCCCGCCGATTATGAACACTGAAGCTTTCTTT. This sequence encodes CASRGPPIMNTEAFF. The chain joins TRBV27 to TRBJ1-1; D unresolved. The length of the CDR3 is 15 residues. Germline V CDR1 and CDR2: MNHEY, SMNVEV (reference sequence). Between the trimmed V and J ends, which lost 6 bases and 0 bases, there was a span of 14 bases.

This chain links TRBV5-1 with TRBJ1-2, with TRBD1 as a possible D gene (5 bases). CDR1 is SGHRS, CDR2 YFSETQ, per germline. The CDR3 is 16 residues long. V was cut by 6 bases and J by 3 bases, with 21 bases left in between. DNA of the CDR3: TGCGCCAGCAACGTCATGGGGGGGAGCCTGGACTATGGCTACACCTTC. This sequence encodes CASNVMGGSLDYGYTF.

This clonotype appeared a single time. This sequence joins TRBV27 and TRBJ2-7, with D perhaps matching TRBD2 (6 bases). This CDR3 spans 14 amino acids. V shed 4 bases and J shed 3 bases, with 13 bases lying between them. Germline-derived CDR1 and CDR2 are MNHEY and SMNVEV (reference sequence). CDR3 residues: CASSSGLVLYEQYF. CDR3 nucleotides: TGTGCCAGCAGTTCGGGACTGGTTCTCTACGAGCAGTACTTC.

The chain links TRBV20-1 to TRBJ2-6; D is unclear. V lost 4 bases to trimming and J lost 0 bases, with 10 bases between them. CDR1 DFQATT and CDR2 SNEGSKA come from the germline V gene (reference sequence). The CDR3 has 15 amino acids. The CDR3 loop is CSATGDLSGANVLTF. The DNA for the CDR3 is TGCAGTGCTACAGGAGATCTCTCTGGGGCCAACGTCCTGACTTTC.

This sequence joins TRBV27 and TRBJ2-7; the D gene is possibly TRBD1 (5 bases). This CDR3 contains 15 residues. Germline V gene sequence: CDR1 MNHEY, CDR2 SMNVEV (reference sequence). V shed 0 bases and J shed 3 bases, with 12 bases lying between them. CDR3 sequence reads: CASSLSPPDSYEQYF. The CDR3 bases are TGTGCCAGCAGTTTATCCCCCCCAGACAGCTACGAGCAGTACTTC.

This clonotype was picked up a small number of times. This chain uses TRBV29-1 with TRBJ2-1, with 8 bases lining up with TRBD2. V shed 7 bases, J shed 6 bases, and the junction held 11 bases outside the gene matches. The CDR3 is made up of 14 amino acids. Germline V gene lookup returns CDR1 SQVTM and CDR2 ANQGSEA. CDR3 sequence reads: CSDVGAGGLNEQFF. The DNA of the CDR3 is TGCAGCGATGTTGGGGCGGGGGGCCTCAATGAGCAGTTCTTC.

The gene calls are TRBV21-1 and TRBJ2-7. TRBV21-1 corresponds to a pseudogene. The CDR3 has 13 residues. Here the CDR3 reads CAPSKVGDYEQYF. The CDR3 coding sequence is TGTGCCCCCAGCAAGGTGGGTGACTACGAGCAGTACTTC.

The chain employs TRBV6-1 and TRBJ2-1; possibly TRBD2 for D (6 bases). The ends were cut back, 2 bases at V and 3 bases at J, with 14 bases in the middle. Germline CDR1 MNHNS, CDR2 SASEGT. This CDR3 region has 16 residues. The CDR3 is CASSERWRGYYNEQFF. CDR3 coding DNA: TGTGCCAGCAGTGAAAGGTGGAGGGGTTACTACAATGAGCAGTTCTTC.